This TCR beta chain is from a study of blood T cell repertoires in COVID-19. On the study more broadly: The United States, Italy and Spain provided the acute and convalescent COVID-19 samples. Sample material is recorded as cDNA or gDNA derived from T cells, B-cell-depleted T cells, or PBMCs.

In the original workflow: Amplifying reference gene primers gave estimates of nucleated cell counts. The repertoire was sequenced with immunoSEQ multiplex PCR; TCRdb's copy has only in-frame clones and lacks some. V, J and clone size are taken as reported in that table, and D and trimming were inferred from the DNA itself. The table lists about 100,000 clones, nearly 90% of them singletons, with under 7.5% in the top ten. Germline CDR1 and CDR2: SGHRS and YFSETQ. The CDR3 loop spans 17 amino acids. V was pared by 2 bases and J by 1 base, with 16 bases between. The chain employs TRBV5-1 and TRBJ2-1; unclear D gene. The receptor comes from a woman in her sixties with acute or convalescent COVID-19. Sequenced sample: peripheral blood. The CDR3 DNA reads TGCGCCAGCAGCTTTCTTGGTAGCCTAATGTCCTACAATGAGCAGTTCTTC. Translated, it gives CASSFLGSLMSYNEQFF.